The 22 T cell receptor beta chains in this list originate from one sample, sequenced in a study of Ad26.COV2.S vaccination and SARS-CoV-2 variants. Sample treatment: around 19 received Ad26.COV2.S at low or high dose, single or two shots; several received placebo; per-sample allocation not given. Following the first vaccine or placebo injection, samples were taken on day 63. The data were produced by immunoSEQ multiplex PCR, yet TCRdb's version contains in-frame clones alone and is incomplete. The sample contains roughly 380,000 clones, around 90% of which appear only once. This material consisted of peripheral blood, taken in a trial of Ad26.COV2.S vaccine versus placebo. All receptors come from a person aged 18 to 59 who received the Ad26.COV2.S COVID-19 vaccine or a placebo.

The chain carries TRBV6-6 and TRBJ2-6, with 10 bases that match TRBD1. The CDR3 is made up of 17 amino acids. From germline, CDR1 is MNHNY and CDR2 SVGAGI (reference sequence). Trimming took 6 bases from V and 0 from J; bases not matched to a gene: 5. The DNA of the CDR3 is TGTGCCAGCAGCCGACAGGGGGCCTACTCTGGGGCCAACGTCCTGACTTTC. Residues: CASSRQGAYSGANVLTF.

The rearrangement joins TRBV2 to TRBJ1-1; no firm D call. CDR3 length: 15 residues. Trimming pared 5 bases from V and 3 bases from J, leaving 16 bases between. Looked up from germline, CDR1 is SNHLY and CDR2 is FYNNEI. The CDR3 loop reads CASSPRQGTHTEAFF. CDR3 nucleotides: TGTGCCAGCAGTCCGCGACAAGGTACGCACACTGAAGCTTTCTTT. Full variable domain (missing parts from reference TRBV2 and TRBJ1-1): EPEVTQTPSHQVTQMGQEVILRCVPISNHLYFYWYRQILGQKVEFLVSFYNNEISEKSEIFDDQFSVERPDGSNFTLKIRSTKLEDSAMYFCASSPRQGTHTEAFFGQGTRLTVV.

The chain combines TRBV5-1 with TRBJ2-3, with no clear D. Per germline, CDR1 SGHRS and CDR2 YFSETQ. The V end was cut by 0 bases, the J end by 0 bases, with 11 bases between. The CDR3 runs 16 residues. CDR3 protein: CASSLESGRSTDTQYF. CDR3 nucleotide sequence: TGCGCCAGCAGCTTGGAGTCCGGGCGGAGCACAGATACGCAGTATTTT.

The sample holds one count of this clone. This chain links TRBV19 with TRBJ1-5; a weak D match, TRBD1 (5 bases). The CDR3 is 11 residues long. The germline V and J ends were trimmed by 11 bases and 7 bases, with 12 bases remaining between them. Germline V CDR1 and CDR2: LNHDA, SQIVND (reference sequence). CDR3 sequence (DNA): TGTGCCGCAGGGCTTTTGCAGCCCCAGCATTTT. The encoded protein is CAAGLLQPQHF.

This chain links TRBV4-1 with TRBJ2-2; 7 bases are a match to TRBD2. Trimming took 0 bases from V and 6 from J; bases not matched to a gene: 1. The CDR3 contains 14 residues. Per the germline V gene, CDR1 is MGHRA and CDR2 is YSYEKL. The chain's CDR3 is CASSQEGGSGELFF. For the CDR3, the DNA is TGCGCCAGCAGCCAAGAGGGGGGGTCCGGGGAGCTGTTTTTT.

This chain links TRBV9 with TRBJ2-5, with D possibly matching TRBD1 (5 bases). The V and J ends lost 3 bases and 4 bases respectively, with 16 bases between them. CDR1 and CDR2 from the germline V gene are SGDLS and YYNGEE. The CDR3 length is 15 residues. The CDR3 sequence: CASSDQGLSSETQYF. The CDR3 nucleotides are TGTGCCAGCAGCGATCAGGGTCTCTCGTCAGAGACCCAGTACTTC.

The J gene is TRBJ1-6, the V gene TRBV6-5; TRBD1 matches at 7 bases. V trimming: 2 bases; J trimming: 7 bases; junction bases outside the gene matches: 2. Germline values: CDR1 MNHEY, CDR2 SVGAGI. The CDR3 consists of 14 residues. CDR3 sequence (DNA): TGTGCCAGCAGTTACGACAGGGAAAATTCACCCCTCCACTTT. Translated, it gives CASSYDRENSPLHF.

J is TRBJ2-1 and V is TRBV6-1; TRBD2 might be the D (5 bases). Per the germline V gene, CDR1 is MNHNS and CDR2 is SASEGT. This CDR3 is built from 15 residues. V lost 2 bases, J lost 6 bases, and 14 bases lay in between. The chain's CDR3 is CASSERSGPINEQFF. CDR3 DNA: TGTGCCAGCAGTGAACGGAGCGGCCCAATCAATGAGCAGTTCTTC.

J is TRBJ2-2 and V is TRBV12-3 or TRBV12-4; D remains unclear. The CDR3 spans 12 residues. The V end was cut by 4 bases, the J end by 3 bases, with 3 bases between. Here the CDR3 reads CASSSDTGELFF. The CDR3 DNA sequence: TGTGCCAGCAGTTCTGACACCGGGGAGCTGTTTTTT.

The J gene is TRBJ2-6, the V gene TRBV7-2; the D gene is possibly TRBD1 (5 bases). The length of the CDR3 is 16 residues. Germline V CDR1 and CDR2: SGHTA, FQGNSA. V lost 5 bases, J lost 0 bases, and 11 bases lay in between. The CDR3 reads CASSPTQVSGANVLTF. The CDR3 DNA follows: TGTGCCAGCAGCCCCACACAGGTCTCTGGGGCCAACGTCCTGACTTTC.

This chain joins TRBV15 and TRBJ1-2, with 7 positions matching TRBD1. V was pared by 5 bases and J by 2 bases, with 5 bases of the junction left unmatched. The germline V gene has CDR1 LNHNV and CDR2 YYDKDF (reference sequence). The CDR3 consists of 14 residues. This CDR3 is CATSLEGQNYGYTF. CDR3 DNA: TGTGCCACCAGCTTAGAGGGACAGAACTATGGCTACACCTTC.

This clone was seen a handful of times. The same CDR3 also results from other DNA sequences found in this sample. This chain links TRBV5-5 with TRBJ2-7; D is unclear. Germline V CDR1 and CDR2: SGHKS, YYEKEE (reference sequence). Trimming shortened V by 4 bases and J by 3 bases, and 8 bases separated the two germline ends. This CDR3 region has 12 residues. The chain's CDR3 is CASSLNSYEQYF. As DNA, the CDR3 is TGTGCCAGCAGCCTTAACAGCTACGAGCAGTACTTC.

This sequence joins TRBV19 and TRBJ1-1, with TRBD1 matching over 8 bases. This CDR3 is 15 amino acids long. V was pared by 4 bases and J by 7 bases, with 11 bases of the junction left unmatched. Germline lookup yields CDR1 LNHDA and CDR2 SQIVND (reference sequence). For the CDR3, the DNA is TGTGCCAGTAGTACAGCCCGACAGGGGAGAAATGAAGCTTTCTTT. Protein: CASSTARQGRNEAFF. The whole variable domain, filled in from reference TRBV19 and TRBJ1-1, reads DGGITQSPKYLFRKEGQNVTLSCEQNLNHDAMYWYRQDPGQGLRLIYYSQIVNDFQKGDIAEGYSVSREKKESFPLTVTSAQKNPTAFYLCASSTARQGRNEAFFGQGTRLTVV.

The CDR3 reads CASSSGQGTEAFF. The DNA for the CDR3 is TGTGCCAGCAGCTCCGGACAGGGCACTGAAGCTTTCTTT. V gene TRBV11-2 combines with J gene TRBJ1-1, with 8 bases fitting TRBD1. The length of the CDR3 is 13 residues. The V gene's germline CDR1 is SGHAT and CDR2 FQNNGV. The V segment lost 4 bases and the J segment 4 bases; nucleotides outside the gene matches: 2.

With respect to this clone: Other DNA variants within this sample encode the same CDR3. The rearrangement joins TRBV19 to TRBJ2-5, with no clear D. The CDR3 has 11 residues. V dropped 3 bases and J dropped 3 bases, with 2 bases sitting between them. CDR1 and CDR2 (germline): LNHDA, SQIVND (reference sequence). In DNA, the CDR3 is TGTGCCAGTAGTATCGAAGAGACCCAGTACTTC. Its protein is CASSIEETQYF.

The chain recombines TRBV7-9 with TRBJ2-7; no reliable D call. V shed 2 bases and J shed 3 bases, with 11 bases lying between them. This CDR3 comprises 14 residues. Germline V CDR1 and CDR2: SEHNR, FQNEAQ (reference sequence). This CDR3 is CASSLSAERYEQYF. Written as DNA, the CDR3 is TGTGCCAGCAGCTTATCGGCGGAACGCTACGAGCAGTACTTC.

This sequence joins TRBV7-3 and TRBJ2-3, with D perhaps matching TRBD1 (5 bases). V dropped 1 base and J dropped 10 bases, with 12 bases sitting between them. The CDR3 is 13 residues long. CDR1 SGHTA and CDR2 FQGTGA come from the germline V gene. The CDR3 nucleotides are TGTGCCAGCAGCTTAAATTTACAGGTTCCGCAGTATTTT. It yields the protein CASSLNLQVPQYF.

V usage is TRBV19 and J usage is TRBJ1-5; no reliable D call. The germline CDR1 and CDR2 sequences are LNHDA and SQIVND (reference sequence). V was clipped by 11 bases and J by 6 bases, with 8 bases between them. This CDR3 is 10 amino acids long. The CDR3 sequence: CAAGRQPQHF. The CDR3 DNA reads as TGTGCCGCTGGGCGTCAGCCCCAGCATTTT.

This clone appeared once. The rearrangement uses TRBV12-3 or TRBV12-4 and TRBJ1-2; tentatively, D is TRBD1 (6 bases). V was trimmed by 4 bases and J by 4 bases, leaving 7 bases between them. The CDR3 has 12 amino acids. The CDR3: CASSSDSYGYTF. As DNA, the CDR3 is TGTGCCAGCAGTTCGGACAGCTATGGCTACACCTTC.

The gene calls are TRBV6-2 or TRBV6-3 and TRBJ1-1, with 9 nucleotides matching TRBD1. CDR3 length: 14 amino acids. In germline, CDR1 is MNHEY, CDR2 SVGEGT. Unmatched junction bases numbered 5, after V lost 2 bases and J lost 7 bases. The CDR3 protein is CASSYGTGLVEAFF. CDR3 DNA: TGTGCCAGCAGTTACGGGACAGGGTTGGTTGAAGCTTTCTTT.

The rearrangement links TRBV25-1 to TRBJ1-2; TRBD1 aligns across 12 bases. CDR1 and CDR2 from the germline V gene are MGHDK and SYGVNS. This CDR3 is 12 amino acids long. Unmatched junction bases numbered 2, after V lost 7 bases and J lost 8 bases. The CDR3 bases are TGTGCCAGCACCGGGACAGGGGGCGGCTACACCTTC. Its protein product is CASTGTGGGYTF.

This clone has just one count. The sample contains more than one DNA sequence encoding this CDR3. This chain links TRBV7-3 with TRBJ1-1, with D unclear. CDR1 and CDR2 from the germline V gene are SGHTA and FQGTGA. V gave up 1 base and J gave up 0 bases, with 3 bases separating them. The CDR3 is 13 amino acids. CDR3 amino acids: CASSLSMNTEAFF. The CDR3 bases are TGTGCCAGCAGCTTAAGTATGAACACTGAAGCTTTCTTT.